What follows are 2 T cell receptor beta chains derived from one specimen sequenced in a study of cytomegalovirus exposure and HLA in healthy donors. The PCR employed 60 Vbeta primers together with 13 Jbeta primers. The method was immunoSEQ multiplex PCR; TCRdb's version includes in-frame clones alone and lacks a portion of them. Of approximately 150,000 clones listed, around 73% are singletons. Sequences were obtained from PBMCs. These receptors all come from a female donor in good health and CMV-seronegative.

This clone is a singleton in its sample. This chain uses TRBV6-5 with TRBJ1-4; TRBD1 agrees at 7 bases. Per germline, CDR1 MNHEY and CDR2 SVGAGI. J lost 5 bases, V lost 6 bases, and 9 bases had no gene match. The length of the CDR3 is 15 residues. This CDR3 reads CASSPGQAVNEKLFF. The CDR3 DNA follows: TGTGCCAGCAGCCCTGGACAGGCGGTAAATGAAAAACTGTTTTTT.

The chain carries TRBV4-1 and TRBJ2-7, with TRBD2 matching 7 bases. Germline V gene data show CDR1 as MGHRA and CDR2 as YSYEKL. This CDR3 has 15 residues. V trimming: 4 bases; J trimming: 4 bases; junction bases outside the gene matches: 10. The CDR3 spells CASSPVGGFRYEQYF. Written as DNA, the CDR3 is TGCGCCAGCAGCCCTGTCGGGGGGTTTAGGTACGAGCAGTACTTC.